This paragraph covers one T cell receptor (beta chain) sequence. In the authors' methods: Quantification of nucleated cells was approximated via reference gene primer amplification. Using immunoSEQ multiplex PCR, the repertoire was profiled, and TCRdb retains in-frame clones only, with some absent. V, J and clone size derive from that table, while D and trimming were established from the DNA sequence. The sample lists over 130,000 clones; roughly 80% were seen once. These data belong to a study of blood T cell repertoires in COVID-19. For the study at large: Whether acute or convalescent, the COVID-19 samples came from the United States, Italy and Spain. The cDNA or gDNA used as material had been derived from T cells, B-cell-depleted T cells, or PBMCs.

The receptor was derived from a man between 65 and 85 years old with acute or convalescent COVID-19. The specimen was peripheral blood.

CDR3 amino acids: CASSPRQVGDGYTF. CDR3 nucleotides: TGTGCCAGCTCACCCAGACAGGTGGGGGATGGCTACACCTTC. The chain is built from TRBV18 and TRBJ1-2; a possible D gene is TRBD1 (6 bases). With 3 bases removed from V and 6 bases from J, the gap between germline ends came to 14 bases. Germline V lookup: CDR1 KGHSH, CDR2 LQKENI. This CDR3 comprises 14 residues.